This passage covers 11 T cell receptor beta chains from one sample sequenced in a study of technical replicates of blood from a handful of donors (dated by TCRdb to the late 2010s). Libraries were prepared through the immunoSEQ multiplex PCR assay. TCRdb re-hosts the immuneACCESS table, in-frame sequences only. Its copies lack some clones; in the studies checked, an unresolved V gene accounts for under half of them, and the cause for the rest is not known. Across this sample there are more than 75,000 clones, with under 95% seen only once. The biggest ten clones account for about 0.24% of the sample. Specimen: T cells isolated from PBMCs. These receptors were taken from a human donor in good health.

The CDR3 spells CASSIWTGVKQTQYF. The CDR3 coding sequence is TGTGCCAGTAGTATATGGACAGGGGTTAAGCAGACCCAGTACTTC. The V gene is TRBV19, the J gene TRBJ2-5; 9 bases line up with TRBD1. V lost 2 bases to trimming and J lost 6 bases; unmatched junction nucleotides: 7. This CDR3 contains 15 residues. The germline V gene has CDR1 LNHDA and CDR2 SQIVND (reference sequence).

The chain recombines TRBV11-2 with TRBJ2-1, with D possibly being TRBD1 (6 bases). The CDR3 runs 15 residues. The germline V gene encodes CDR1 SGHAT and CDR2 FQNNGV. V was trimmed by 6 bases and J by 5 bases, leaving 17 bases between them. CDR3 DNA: TGTGCCAGCAGATTGCAGGGGATACAAAACAATGAGCAGTTCTTC. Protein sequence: CASRLQGIQNNEQFF.

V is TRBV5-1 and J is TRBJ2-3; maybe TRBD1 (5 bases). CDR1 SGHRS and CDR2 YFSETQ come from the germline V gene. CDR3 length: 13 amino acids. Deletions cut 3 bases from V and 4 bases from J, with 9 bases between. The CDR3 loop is CASSSSGPDTQYF. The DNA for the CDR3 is TGCGCCAGCAGCTCCTCAGGGCCAGATACGCAGTATTTT.

The CDR3 DNA reads as TGCAGCGGACGCGACGGGACTAGCGGGGCCGAGCAGTACTTC. Its translation is CSGRDGTSGAEQYF. This chain connects TRBV29-1 to TRBJ2-7; TRBD2 matches at 13 bases. V gave up 7 bases and J gave up 6 bases; unmatched junction bases: 9. CDR1 is SQVTM, CDR2 ANQGSEA, per germline. CDR3 length equals 14 residues.

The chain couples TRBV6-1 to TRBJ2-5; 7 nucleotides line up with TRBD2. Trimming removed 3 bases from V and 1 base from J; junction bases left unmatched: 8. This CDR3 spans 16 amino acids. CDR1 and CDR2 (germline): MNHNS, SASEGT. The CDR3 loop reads CASSDGTIEPQETQYF. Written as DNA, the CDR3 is TGTGCCAGCAGTGATGGGACTATCGAACCCCAAGAGACCCAGTACTTC.

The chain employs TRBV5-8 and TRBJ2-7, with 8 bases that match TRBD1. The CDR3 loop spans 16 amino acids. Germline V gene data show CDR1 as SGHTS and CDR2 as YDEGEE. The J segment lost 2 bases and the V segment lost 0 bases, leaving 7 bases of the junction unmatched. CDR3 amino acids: CASSLGAGTGPYEQYF. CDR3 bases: TGTGCCAGCAGCTTGGGGGCCGGGACAGGCCCCTACGAGCAGTACTTC. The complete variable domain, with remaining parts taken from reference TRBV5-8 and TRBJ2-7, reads EAGVTQSPTHLIKTRGQQATLRCSPISGHTSVYWYQQALGLGLQFLLWYDEGEERNRGNFPPRFSGRQFPNYSSELNVNALELEDSALYLCASSLGAGTGPYEQYFGPGTRLTVT.

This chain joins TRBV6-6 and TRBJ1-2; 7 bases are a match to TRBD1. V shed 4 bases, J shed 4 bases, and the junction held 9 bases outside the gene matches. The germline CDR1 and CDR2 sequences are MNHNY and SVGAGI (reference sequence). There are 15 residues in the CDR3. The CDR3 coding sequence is TGTGCCAGCAGTTCTTCCACAGGGGCGGCCTATGGCTACACCTTC. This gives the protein CASSSSTGAAYGYTF.

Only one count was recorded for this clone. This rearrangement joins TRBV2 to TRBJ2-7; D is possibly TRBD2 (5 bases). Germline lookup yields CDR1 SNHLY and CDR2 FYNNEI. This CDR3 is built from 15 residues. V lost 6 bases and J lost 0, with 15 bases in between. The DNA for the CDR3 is TGTGCCAGCAGGGATGGACTGGCCAACTCCTACGAGCAGTACTTC. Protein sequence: CASRDGLANSYEQYF.

The CDR3 DNA reads TGTGCCAGCAGCTTAGCGGGCGGGAGGAGGGATACGCAGTATTTT. It translates to CASSLAGGRRDTQYF. This chain connects TRBV7-2 to TRBJ2-3, with 8 positions matching TRBD2. This CDR3 is built from 15 residues. J gave up 6 bases and V 0 bases, and 5 bases lay outside the gene matches. CDR1 and CDR2 from the germline V gene are SGHTA and FQGNSA.

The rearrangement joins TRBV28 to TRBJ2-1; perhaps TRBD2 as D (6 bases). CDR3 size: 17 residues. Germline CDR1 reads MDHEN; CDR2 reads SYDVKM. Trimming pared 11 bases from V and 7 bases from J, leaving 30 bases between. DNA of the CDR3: TGTGCCGGCGCAACCTCACAACGGCGGAGGGGAGAAAATGAGCAGTTCTTC. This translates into CAGATSQRRRGENEQFF.

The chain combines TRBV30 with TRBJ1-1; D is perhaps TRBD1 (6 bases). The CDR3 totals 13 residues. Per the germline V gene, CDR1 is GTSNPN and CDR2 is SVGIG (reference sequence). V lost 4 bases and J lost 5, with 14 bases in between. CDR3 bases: TGTGCCTGGAACAGGGACCGGCGGACTGAAGCTTTCTTT. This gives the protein CAWNRDRRTEAFF.